The 5 T cell receptor beta chains given below trace back to one sample, sequenced in a study of blood T cell repertoires in COVID-19. Profiling relied on immunoSEQ multiplex PCR, and the TCRdb table lists in-frame clones only, not all of them. The profile covers 380,000 or so clones, with 81% appearing a single time and approximately 1% taken by the ten largest. The sample taken for sequencing was peripheral blood. These receptors were collected from a human donor with acute or convalescent COVID-19. The donor label of this sample is uncertain.

The chain couples TRBV29-1 to TRBJ1-1; tentative D call: TRBD1 (5 bases). CDR1 and CDR2 from the germline V gene are SQVTM and ANQGSEA. The CDR3 is made up of 13 amino acids. Trimming removed 3 bases at V and 5 bases at J, with 13 bases between. CDR3 in amino acids: CSVDPGGTTEAFF. CDR3 bases: TGCAGCGTTGATCCCGGGGGGACGACTGAAGCTTTCTTT.

Concerning this clone itself: In the same sample, other DNA sequences code for this CDR3. V and J are TRBV6-5 and TRBJ1-2; 9 bases agree with TRBD1. Germline V gene data show CDR1 as MNHEY and CDR2 as SVGAGI. J lost 6 bases, V lost 5 bases, and 1 base had no gene match. There are 12 residues in the CDR3. Here the CDR3 DNA reads TGTGCCAGCAGTAGGACAGGGGATGGCTACACCTTC. Translating gives CASSRTGDGYTF.

V is TRBV3-1 (or the pseudogene TRBV3-2) and J is TRBJ1-1, with D possibly matching TRBD1 (5 bases). Germline V lookup: CDR1 LGHDT, CDR2 YNNKEL (reference sequence). The CDR3 is 13 amino acids. With 1 base removed from V and 6 bases from J, the gap between germline ends came to 9 bases. CDR3 sequence reads: CASSQGGLAEAFF. CDR3 nucleotides: TGTGCCAGCAGCCAAGGGGGACTGGCTGAAGCTTTCTTT.

This clone was recorded a few times. V is TRBV21-1 and J is TRBJ2-2; the D call in the table, TRBD1, was not verified against the DNA. TRBV21-1 corresponds to a pseudogene. CDR3 size: 17 residues. The CDR3 nucleotides are TGTGCCAGCAGCAAAGCTTTAAAACAGGGGGCGACCGGGGAGCTGTTTTTT. It codes for CASSKALKQGATGELFF.

This chain uses TRBV2 with TRBJ1-4; 9 nucleotides agree with TRBD1. There are 16 residues in the CDR3. Germline CDR1 is SNHLY and CDR2 is FYNNEI. The trim removed 6 bases at V and 5 bases at J, leaving 10 bases unmatched. In nucleotides, the CDR3 is TGTGCCAGCAGGCCCAATACAGGGGGCCCGAATGAAAAACTGTTTTTT. Translation: CASRPNTGGPNEKLFF. Full variable domain (rest looked up from reference TRBV2 and TRBJ1-4): EPEVTQTPSHQVTQMGQEVILRCVPISNHLYFYWYRQILGQKVEFLVSFYNNEISEKSEIFDDQFSVERPDGSNFTLKIRSTKLEDSAMYFCASRPNTGGPNEKLFFGSGTQLSVL.